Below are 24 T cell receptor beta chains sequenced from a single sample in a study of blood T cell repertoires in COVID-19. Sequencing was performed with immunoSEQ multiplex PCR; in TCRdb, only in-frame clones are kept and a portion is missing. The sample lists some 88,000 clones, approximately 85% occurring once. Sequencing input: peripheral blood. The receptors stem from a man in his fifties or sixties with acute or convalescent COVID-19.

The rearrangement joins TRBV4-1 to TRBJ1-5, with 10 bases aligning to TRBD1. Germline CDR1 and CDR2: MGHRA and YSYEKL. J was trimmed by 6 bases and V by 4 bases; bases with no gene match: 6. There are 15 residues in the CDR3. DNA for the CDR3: TGCGCCAGCAGCCGCCGACAGGGGGCTGGTCAGCCCCAGCATTTT. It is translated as CASSRRQGAGQPQHF.

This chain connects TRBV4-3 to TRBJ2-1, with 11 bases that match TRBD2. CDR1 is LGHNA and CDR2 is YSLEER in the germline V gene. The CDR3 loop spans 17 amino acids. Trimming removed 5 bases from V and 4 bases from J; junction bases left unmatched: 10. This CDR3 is CASSTGRLAGGYNEQFF. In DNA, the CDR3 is TGCGCCAGCAGCACTGGGAGGCTAGCGGGGGGATACAATGAGCAGTTCTTC.

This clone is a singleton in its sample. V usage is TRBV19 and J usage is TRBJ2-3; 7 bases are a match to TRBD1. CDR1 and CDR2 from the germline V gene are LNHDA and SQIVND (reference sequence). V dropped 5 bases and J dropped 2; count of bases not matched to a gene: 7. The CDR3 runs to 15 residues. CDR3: CASSPQTGLTDTQYF. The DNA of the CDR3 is TGTGCCAGTAGTCCACAGACAGGGCTCACAGATACGCAGTATTTT.

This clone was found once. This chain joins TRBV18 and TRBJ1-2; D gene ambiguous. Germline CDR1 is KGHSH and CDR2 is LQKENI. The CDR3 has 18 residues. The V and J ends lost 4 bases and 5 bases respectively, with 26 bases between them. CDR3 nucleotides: TGTGCCAGCTCACTATCCCGAGGGAGGGATCCTTCGCCTTATGGCTACACCTTC. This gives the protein CASSLSRGRDPSPYGYTF.

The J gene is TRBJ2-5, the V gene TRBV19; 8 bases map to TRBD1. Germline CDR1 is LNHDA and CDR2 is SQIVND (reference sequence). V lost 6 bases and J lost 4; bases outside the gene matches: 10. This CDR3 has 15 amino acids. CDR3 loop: CASSPQGDKGETQYF. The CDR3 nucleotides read TGTGCCAGTAGCCCACAGGGGGACAAGGGAGAGACCCAGTACTTC.

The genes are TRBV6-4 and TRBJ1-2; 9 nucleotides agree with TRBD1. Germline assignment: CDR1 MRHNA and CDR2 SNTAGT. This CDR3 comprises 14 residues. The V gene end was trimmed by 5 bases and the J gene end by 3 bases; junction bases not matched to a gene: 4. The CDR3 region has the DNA TGTGCCAGCAGTCGGGACAGGGAGGACTATGGCTACACCTTC. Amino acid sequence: CASSRDREDYGYTF.

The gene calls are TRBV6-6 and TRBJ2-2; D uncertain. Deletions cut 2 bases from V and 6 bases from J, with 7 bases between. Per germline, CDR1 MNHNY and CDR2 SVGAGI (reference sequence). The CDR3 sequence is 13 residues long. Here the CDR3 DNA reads TGTGCCAGCAGTTACGACTCACCCGGGGAGCTGTTTTTT. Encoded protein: CASSYDSPGELFF.

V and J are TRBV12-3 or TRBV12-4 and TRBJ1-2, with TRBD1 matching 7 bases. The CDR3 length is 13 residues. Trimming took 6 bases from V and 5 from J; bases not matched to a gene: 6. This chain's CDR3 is CASSPDRLYGYTF. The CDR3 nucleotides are TGTGCCAGCAGCCCGGACAGGCTGTATGGCTACACCTTC.

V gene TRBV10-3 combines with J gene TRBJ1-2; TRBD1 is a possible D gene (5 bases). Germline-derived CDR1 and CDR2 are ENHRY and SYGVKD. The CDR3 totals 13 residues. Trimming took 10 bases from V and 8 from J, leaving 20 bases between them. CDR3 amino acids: CASQGLNSGGYTF. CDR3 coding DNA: TGTGCCAGCCAGGGACTGAATTCTGGAGGCTACACCTTC.

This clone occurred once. The CDR3 nucleotides are TGTGCCAGCAGTCTTGAACAGGGTTATCCCTACGAGCAGTACTTC. This codes for CASSLEQGYPYEQYF. This chain connects TRBV6-5 to TRBJ2-7; tentative D call: TRBD1 (6 bases). The CDR3 covers 15 residues. Germline values: CDR1 MNHEY, CDR2 SVGAGI. Trimming removed 5 bases at V and 2 bases at J, with 16 bases between.

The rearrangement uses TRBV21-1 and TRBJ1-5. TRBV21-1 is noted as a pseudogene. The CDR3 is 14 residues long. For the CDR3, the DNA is TGTGCCAGCAGCAAAGTCACACGGGATCAGCCCCAGCATTTT. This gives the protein CASSKVTRDQPQHF.

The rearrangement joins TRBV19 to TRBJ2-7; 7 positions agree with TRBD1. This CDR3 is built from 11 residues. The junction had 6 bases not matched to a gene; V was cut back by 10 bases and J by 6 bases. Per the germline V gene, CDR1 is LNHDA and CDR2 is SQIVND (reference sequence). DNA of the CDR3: TGTGCCACCCGGGACAGCCGCGAGCAGTACTTC. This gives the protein CATRDSREQYF.

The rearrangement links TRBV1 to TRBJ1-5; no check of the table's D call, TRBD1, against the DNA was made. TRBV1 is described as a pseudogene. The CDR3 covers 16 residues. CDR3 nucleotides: TGCACCAGCAGCCACCCCCGGGACAGGGGGTTTCAGCCCCAGCATTTT. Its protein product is CTSSHPRDRGFQPQHF.

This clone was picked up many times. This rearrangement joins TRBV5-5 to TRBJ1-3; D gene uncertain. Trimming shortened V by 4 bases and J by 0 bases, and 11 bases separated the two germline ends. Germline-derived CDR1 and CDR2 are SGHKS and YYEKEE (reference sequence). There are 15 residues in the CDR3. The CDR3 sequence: CASSPHEYSGNTIYF. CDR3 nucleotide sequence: TGTGCCAGCAGCCCACATGAATACTCTGGAAACACCATATATTTT.

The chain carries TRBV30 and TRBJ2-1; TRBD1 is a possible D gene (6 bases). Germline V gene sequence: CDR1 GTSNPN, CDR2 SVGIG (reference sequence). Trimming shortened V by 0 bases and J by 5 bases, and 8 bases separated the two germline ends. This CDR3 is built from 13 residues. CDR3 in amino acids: CAWSVDRHNEQFF. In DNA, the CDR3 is TGTGCCTGGAGTGTAGACAGGCACAATGAGCAGTTCTTC.

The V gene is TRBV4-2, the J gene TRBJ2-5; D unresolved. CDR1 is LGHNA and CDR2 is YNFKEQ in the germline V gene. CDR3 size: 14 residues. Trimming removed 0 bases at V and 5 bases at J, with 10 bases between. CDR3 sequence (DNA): TGTGCCAGCAGCCAAGATAGGCAGGCGGAGACCCAGTACTTC. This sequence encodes CASSQDRQAETQYF.

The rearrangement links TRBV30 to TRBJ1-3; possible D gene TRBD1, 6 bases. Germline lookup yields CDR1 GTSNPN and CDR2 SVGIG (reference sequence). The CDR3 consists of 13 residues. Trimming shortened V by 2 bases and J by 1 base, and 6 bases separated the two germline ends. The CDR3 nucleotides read TGTGCCTGGAGTACAGGGTCTGGAAACACCATATATTTT. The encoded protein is CAWSTGSGNTIYF.

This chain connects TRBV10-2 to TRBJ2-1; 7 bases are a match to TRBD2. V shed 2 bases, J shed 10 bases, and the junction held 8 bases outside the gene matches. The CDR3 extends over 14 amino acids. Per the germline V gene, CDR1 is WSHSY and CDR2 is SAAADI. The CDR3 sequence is CASSEIAGRGEQFF. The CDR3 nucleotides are TGCGCCAGCAGTGAGATAGCGGGCAGAGGGGAGCAGTTCTTC.

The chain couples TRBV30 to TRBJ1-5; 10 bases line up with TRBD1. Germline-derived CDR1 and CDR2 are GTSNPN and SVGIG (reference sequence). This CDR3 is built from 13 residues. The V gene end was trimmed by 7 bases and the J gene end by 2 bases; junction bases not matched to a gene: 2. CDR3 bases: TGTGCCTTGGACAGGGGGGGCAATCAGCCCCAGCATTTT. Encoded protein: CALDRGGNQPQHF.

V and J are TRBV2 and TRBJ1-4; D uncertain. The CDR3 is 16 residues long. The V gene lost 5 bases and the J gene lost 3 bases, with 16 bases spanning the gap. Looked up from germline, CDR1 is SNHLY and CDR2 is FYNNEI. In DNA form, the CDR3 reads TGTGCCAGCAGTCCATCCACCGGGTCCTCTAATGAAAAACTGTTTTTT. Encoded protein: CASSPSTGSSNEKLFF.

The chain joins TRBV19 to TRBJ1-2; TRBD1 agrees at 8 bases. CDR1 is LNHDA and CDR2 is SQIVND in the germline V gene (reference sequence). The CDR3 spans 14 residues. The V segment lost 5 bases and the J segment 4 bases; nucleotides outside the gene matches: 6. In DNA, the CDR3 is TGTGCCAGTAGTGAGGCTCAGGGGGCCTATGGCTACACCTTC. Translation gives CASSEAQGAYGYTF.

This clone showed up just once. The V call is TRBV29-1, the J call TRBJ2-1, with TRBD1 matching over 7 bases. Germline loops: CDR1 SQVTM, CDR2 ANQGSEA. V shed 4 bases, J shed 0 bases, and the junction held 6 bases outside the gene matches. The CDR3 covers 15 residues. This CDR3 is CSVARTGSSYNEQFF. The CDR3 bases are TGCAGCGTTGCCCGGACAGGTAGCTCCTACAATGAGCAGTTCTTC.

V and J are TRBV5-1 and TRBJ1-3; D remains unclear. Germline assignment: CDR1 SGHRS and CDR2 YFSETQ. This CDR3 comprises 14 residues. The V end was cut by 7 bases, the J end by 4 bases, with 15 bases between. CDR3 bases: TGCGCCAGCCCGTGGGCAGAACGAGGAAACACCATATATTTT. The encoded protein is CASPWAERGNTIYF. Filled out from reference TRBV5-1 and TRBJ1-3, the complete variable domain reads KAGVTQTPRYLIKTRGQQVTLSCSPISGHRSVSWYQQTPGQGLQFLFEYFSETQRNKGNFPGRFSGRQFSNSRSEMNVSTLELGDSALYLCASPWAERGNTIYFGEGSWLTVV.

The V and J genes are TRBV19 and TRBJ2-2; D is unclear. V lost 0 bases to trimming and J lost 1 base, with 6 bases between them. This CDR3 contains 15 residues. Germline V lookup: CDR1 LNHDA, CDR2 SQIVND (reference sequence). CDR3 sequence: CASSIEFMNTGELFF. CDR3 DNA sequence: TGTGCCAGTAGTATAGAGTTTATGAACACCGGGGAGCTGTTTTTT.